These 19 T cell receptor beta chains came from one sample sequenced in a study of blood T cell repertoires in COVID-19. Some clones are missing from TCRdb's copy, which holds only in-frame ones; the method was immunoSEQ multiplex PCR. The sample lists about 150,000 clones, approximately 84% occurring once. Sequencing was carried out using peripheral blood. Receptor source: a woman in her sixties or seventies with COVID-19, enrolled during active disease.

The genes are TRBV11-2 and TRBJ2-5; tentatively, D is TRBD1 (7 bases). The ends were cut back, 7 bases at V and 5 bases at J, with 23 bases in the middle. The germline V gene has CDR1 SGHAT and CDR2 FQNNGV. The CDR3 extends over 16 amino acids. The CDR3 sequence is CASTKGGRGSGETQYF. The CDR3 DNA reads as TGTGCCAGCACAAAGGGGGGCAGGGGGAGCGGGGAGACCCAGTACTTC.

The chain carries TRBV19 and TRBJ1-3; 7 bases agree with TRBD1. V lost 3 bases, J lost 4 bases, and 12 bases stayed unmatched. The CDR3 is 17 amino acids. Looked up from germline, CDR1 is LNHDA and CDR2 is SQIVND (reference sequence). The CDR3 here is CASSINRGASFGNTIYF. Here the CDR3 DNA reads TGTGCCAGTAGTATTAACAGGGGCGCTTCATTCGGAAACACCATATATTTT.

The V and J genes are TRBV5-1 and TRBJ2-1; D might be TRBD2 (7 bases). CDR1 SGHRS and CDR2 YFSETQ come from the germline V gene. With 0 bases removed from V and 6 bases from J, the gap between germline ends came to 16 bases. The CDR3 runs to 16 residues. CDR3 nucleotides: TGCGCCAGCAGCTTGGTATCGAGGGAGGGGGGCAATGAGCAGTTCTTC. The encoded protein is CASSLVSREGGNEQFF.

This clone has just a few counts. V gene TRBV5-1 combines with J gene TRBJ2-7; D may be TRBD2 (6 bases). Trimming removed 7 bases at V and 2 bases at J, with 16 bases between. Germline loops: CDR1 SGHRS, CDR2 YFSETQ. CDR3 length: 14 amino acids. For the CDR3, the DNA is TGCGCCAGCGCTCCCCGGGACTCAACCTACGAGCAGTACTTC. Translated: CASAPRDSTYEQYF.

The rearrangement joins TRBV29-1 to TRBJ1-2; D gene unclear. V was pared by 4 bases and J by 4 bases, with 10 bases between. The germline CDR1 and CDR2 sequences are SQVTM and ANQGSEA. The CDR3 sequence is 12 residues long. CDR3 region: CSVGQTGYGYTF. The CDR3 bases are TGCAGCGTTGGGCAGACTGGCTATGGCTACACCTTC.

The chain carries TRBV7-3 and TRBJ1-2, with D unresolved. CDR1 is SGHTA and CDR2 is FQGTGA in the germline V gene. The CDR3 totals 15 residues. V gave up 1 base and J gave up 6 bases, with 15 bases separating them. The CDR3 loop reads CASSLSPATGNGYTF. The CDR3, as DNA: TGTGCCAGCAGCTTAAGTCCGGCGACGGGGAATGGCTACACCTTC.

This rearrangement joins TRBV6-1 to TRBJ2-1; 9 bases agree with TRBD2. Germline V gives CDR1 MNHNS, CDR2 SASEGT. The CDR3 runs to 13 residues. V dropped 2 bases and J dropped 7; count of bases not matched to a gene: 0. CDR3: CASSETSGNEQFF. The DNA for the CDR3 is TGTGCCAGCAGTGAAACTAGCGGGAATGAGCAGTTCTTC.

To note about this clone: An end of the junction differs from the germline gene, which may be a read error. For the CDR3, the DNA is TGTGCTAGCAGCCTTCGGGACAACGGCTACACCTTC. The encoded protein is CASSLRDNGYTF. This chain uses TRBV7-7 with TRBJ1-2; possibly TRBD1 for D (6 bases). This CDR3 is 12 amino acids long. Germline assignment: CDR1 SSHAT and CDR2 FNYEAQ (reference sequence).

The chain employs TRBV6-5 and TRBJ2-1; 7 positions agree with TRBD2. The V gene's germline CDR1 is MNHEY and CDR2 SVGAGI. V shed 7 bases and J 2 bases; nucleotides not matched to a gene: 5. This CDR3 is 14 amino acids long. Here the CDR3 DNA reads TGTGCCAGCACGGGTGGGGGGGCCTACAATGAGCAGTTCTTC. Protein: CASTGGGAYNEQFF.

This clone was seen just once. The chain employs TRBV15 and TRBJ2-1; tentative D call: TRBD1 (11 bases). The ends were cut back, 0 bases at V and 1 base at J, with 22 bases in the middle. CDR1 is LNHNV and CDR2 is YYDKDF in the germline V gene (reference sequence). CDR3 length equals 20 residues. CDR3 DNA sequence: TGTGCCACCAGCAGAGAGGGACAGGGGGATAGCGGGAGGTCCTACAATGAGCAGTTCTTC. As protein: CATSREGQGDSGRSYNEQFF.

The genes are TRBV3-1 (or the pseudogene TRBV3-2) and TRBJ1-5; tentative D call: TRBD1 (5 bases). The CDR3 covers 14 residues. Trimming shortened V by 4 bases and J by 4 bases, and 11 bases separated the two germline ends. The germline V gene has CDR1 LGHDT and CDR2 YNNKEL (reference sequence). CDR3 nucleotide sequence: TGTGCCAGCAGCCGAGGACAAATAAATCAGCCCCAGCATTTT. Translated, it gives CASSRGQINQPQHF.

This clone was recorded only once. The chain joins TRBV7-2 to TRBJ2-1, with D possibly matching TRBD1 (6 bases). The length of the CDR3 is 15 residues. Germline assignment: CDR1 SGHTA and CDR2 FQGNSA. V was trimmed by 6 bases and J by 3 bases, leaving 15 bases between them. For the CDR3, the DNA is TGTGCCAGCAGGTCGTTCTCGGGACACTACAATGAGCAGTTCTTC. It specifies CASRSFSGHYNEQFF. The variable domain in full, completed from reference TRBV7-2 and TRBJ2-1, reads GAGVSQSPSNKVTEKGKDVELRCDPISGHTALYWYRQSLGQGLEFLIYFQGNSAPDKSGLPSDRFSAERTGGSVSTLTIQRTQQEDSAVYLCASRSFSGHYNEQFFGPGTRLTVL.

This chain links TRBV2 with TRBJ1-1; D remains ambiguous. In germline, CDR1 is SNHLY, CDR2 FYNNEI. The V end was cut by 7 bases, the J end by 1 base, with 10 bases between. This CDR3 has 13 amino acids. CDR3 sequence (DNA): TGTGCCAGCATATACAGAGAGAACACTGAAGCTTTCTTT. Amino acids: CASIYRENTEAFF.

The rearrangement links TRBV5-6 to TRBJ2-2; D possibly corresponds to TRBD2 (6 bases). V lost 4 bases to trimming and J lost 1 base, with 11 bases between them. CDR3 size: 15 residues. Per germline, CDR1 SGHDT and CDR2 YYEEEE. CDR3 coding DNA: TGTGCCAGCAGCCCGGGACTCTTGAACACCGGGGAGCTGTTTTTT. Translating it yields CASSPGLLNTGELFF.

The V and J genes are TRBV5-6 and TRBJ2-2; 7 bases agree with TRBD1. The V and J ends lost 1 base and 7 bases, in that order; junction bases with no gene match: 7. CDR1 and CDR2 (germline): SGHDT, YYEEEE. The CDR3 runs to 15 residues. CDR3 amino acids: CASSLRQGRGGELFF. CDR3 DNA: TGTGCCAGCAGCTTGCGACAGGGAAGAGGCGGGGAGCTGTTTTTT.

This chain links TRBV5-1 with TRBJ1-2; D is perhaps TRBD1 (6 bases). Germline CDR1 is SGHRS and CDR2 is YFSETQ. V lost 1 base and J lost 8, with 12 bases in between. The CDR3 covers 13 residues. CDR3 nucleotides: TGCGCCAGCAGCTTGTACCTACAGGGAGGCTACACCTTC. Its translation: CASSLYLQGGYTF.

The V gene is TRBV7-9, the J gene TRBJ2-6; D is unresolved. Trimming left V 2 bases short and J 4 bases short, with 6 bases between. The CDR3 has 14 amino acids. Germline loops: CDR1 SEHNR, CDR2 FQNEAQ (reference sequence). CDR3 protein: CASSLYRGANVLTF. As DNA, the CDR3 is TGTGCCAGCAGCTTATACCGGGGGGCCAACGTCCTGACTTTC. Drawing the rest from reference TRBV7-9 and TRBJ2-6, the complete variable domain is DTGVSQNPRHKITKRGQNVTFRCDPISEHNRLYWYRQTLGQGPEFLTYFQNEAQLEKSRLLSDRFSAERPKGSFSTLEIQRTEQGDSAMYLCASSLYRGANVLTFGAGSRLTVL.

This clone was seen only a few times. The chain links TRBV6-1 to TRBJ2-3; the match to TRBD2 covers 14 bases. The V gene end was trimmed by 4 bases and the J gene end by 8 bases; junction bases not matched to a gene: 8. Per germline, CDR1 MNHNS and CDR2 SASEGT. The CDR3 spans 16 residues. Written as DNA, the CDR3 is TGTGCCAGCAGTGGGACTAGCGGGAGGTCCTCTGGTACGCAGTATTTT. It translates to CASSGTSGRSSGTQYF.

CDR3 in DNA: TGTGCCAGCAGTCTAAGCGGGACCTCCTACGAGCAGTACTTC. It is translated as CASSLSGTSYEQYF. This chain connects TRBV5-5 to TRBJ2-7; 7 nucleotides line up with TRBD2. The CDR3 is 14 amino acids. V lost 5 bases and J lost 0; bases outside the gene matches: 5. Germline values: CDR1 SGHKS, CDR2 YYEKEE (reference sequence).